This T cell receptor (beta chain) comes out of a study of T cell changes during pregnancy in multiple sclerosis. Method: immunoSEQ multiplex PCR; TCRdb's copy keeps in-frame clones and lacks some. The sample records around 95,000 clones, around 92% being singletons. CDR3 size: 16 residues. The germline gives CDR1 SGHNT, CDR2 YYREEE (reference sequence). V trimming: 4 bases; J trimming: 4 bases; junction bases outside the gene matches: 11. The chain carries TRBV5-4 and TRBJ2-3; TRBD2 matches at 8 bases. The sequencing here drew on peripheral blood, taken after pregnancy. The clonotype originates from a female donor with multiple sclerosis, enrolled in a pregnancy study. This CDR3 reads CASSLGGSGESDTQYF. The CDR3 DNA reads as TGTGCCAGCAGCCTGGGTGGTAGCGGGGAGTCAGATACGCAGTATTTT.